These 30 T cell receptor beta chains came from one sample sequenced in a study of T cell changes during pregnancy in multiple sclerosis. Produced via immunoSEQ multiplex PCR; TCRdb's table is partial and in-frame only. The sample includes approximately 40,000 clones, approximately 93% of them seen just once. The material sequenced was CD8+ T cells from peripheral blood mononuclear cells, taken in the third trimester of pregnancy. All receptors come from a female donor with multiple sclerosis, enrolled in a pregnancy study.

This clone has just one count. The rearrangement uses TRBV15 and TRBJ1-4; no definite D call. Trimming stripped 4 bases from V and 5 bases from J, with 17 bases between. Germline V gives CDR1 LNHNV, CDR2 YYDKDF (reference sequence). The CDR3 contains 16 residues. The CDR3 is CATSNLRDLSNEKLFF. CDR3 sequence (DNA): TGTGCCACCAGCAATCTACGGGATCTGTCGAATGAAAAACTGTTTTTT.

The count of this clone is one. This chain connects TRBV13 to TRBJ2-3; 15 bases agree with TRBD2. J gave up 6 bases and V 5 bases, and 9 bases lay outside the gene matches. Germline-derived CDR1 and CDR2 are PRHDT and FYEKMQ (reference sequence). The CDR3 contains 17 residues. The CDR3 sequence: CASSGAGLAGGVDTQYF. The CDR3 bases are TGTGCCAGCAGCGGGGCGGGACTAGCGGGGGGAGTCGATACGCAGTATTTT. Full variable domain (remainder filled in from reference TRBV13 and TRBJ2-3): AAGVIQSPRHLIKEKRETATLKCYPIPRHDTVYWYQQGPGQDPQFLISFYEKMQSDKGSIPDRFSAQQFSDYHSELNMSSLELGDSALYFCASSGAGLAGGVDTQYFGPGTRLTVL.

This rearrangement joins TRBV5-4 to TRBJ2-3; perhaps TRBD1 as D (6 bases). V shed 0 bases and J shed 2 bases, with 10 bases lying between them. This CDR3 is built from 15 residues. The germline V gene has CDR1 SGHNT and CDR2 YYREEE (reference sequence). The DNA of the CDR3 is TGTGCCAGCAGCTTGGACAGGGATGCCACAGATACGCAGTATTTT. It encodes CASSLDRDATDTQYF.

The chain couples TRBV5-6 to TRBJ2-3; 7 bases are a match to TRBD1. There are 15 residues in the CDR3. Trimming at V came to 0 bases and at J to 2 bases, leaving 3 bases not matched to a gene. Germline values: CDR1 SGHDT, CDR2 YYEEEE. The CDR3 DNA sequence: TGTGCCAGCAGCTTGGGGGACAGTCCCACAGATACGCAGTATTTT. Protein product: CASSLGDSPTDTQYF.

V and J are TRBV27 and TRBJ2-5; D gene uncertain. Trimming pared 4 bases from V and 2 bases from J, leaving 17 bases between. Looked up from germline, CDR1 is MNHEY and CDR2 is SMNVEV (reference sequence). The CDR3 contains 16 residues. This CDR3 reads CASSSYPTDYQETQYF. The CDR3 DNA is TGTGCCAGCAGTTCCTATCCTACTGATTATCAAGAGACCCAGTACTTC.

The chain links TRBV10-3 to TRBJ2-1; TRBD1 agrees at 9 bases. In germline, CDR1 is ENHRY, CDR2 SYGVKD. Trimming removed 10 bases from V and 5 bases from J; junction bases left unmatched: 3. The CDR3 contains 12 residues. The CDR3, as DNA: TGTGCCACCCGGGACAGGGACAATGAGCAGTTCTTC. Translation gives CATRDRDNEQFF.

This sequence joins TRBV19 and TRBJ2-7, with D perhaps matching TRBD2 (7 bases). Trimming cost V 5 bases and J 2 bases, with 19 bases left between them. Looked up from germline, CDR1 is LNHDA and CDR2 is SQIVND (reference sequence). The CDR3 has 16 amino acids. The CDR3 here is CASSVRGGGHTYEQYF. Here the CDR3 DNA reads TGTGCCAGTAGTGTCCGGGGCGGGGGCCATACCTACGAGCAGTACTTC.

V and J are TRBV7-9 and TRBJ2-7, with 8 bases matching TRBD1. The CDR3 has 14 amino acids. Germline values: CDR1 SEHNR, CDR2 FQNEAQ (reference sequence). Unmatched junction bases numbered 6, after V lost 6 bases and J lost 2 bases. CDR3 region: CASRSGQATYEQYF. The DNA of the CDR3 is TGTGCCAGCAGATCGGGACAGGCTACCTACGAGCAGTACTTC. Using reference TRBV7-9 and TRBJ2-7 for the parts outside the CDR3, the full variable domain is DTGVSQNPRHKITKRGQNVTFRCDPISEHNRLYWYRQTLGQGPEFLTYFQNEAQLEKSRLLSDRFSAERPKGSFSTLEIQRTEQGDSAMYLCASRSGQATYEQYFGPGTRLTVT.

This chain connects TRBV2 to TRBJ1-5; maybe TRBD1 (6 bases). Germline CDR1 reads SNHLY; CDR2 reads FYNNEI. This CDR3 has 16 residues. Trimming stripped 8 bases from V and 11 bases from J, with 28 bases between. This CDR3 reads CASRGTGQPPSEAQHF. CDR3 DNA sequence: TGTGCCAGCCGTGGCACGGGACAACCACCCTCGGAGGCCCAGCATTTT. Full variable domain (remainder filled in from reference TRBV2 and TRBJ1-5): EPEVTQTPSHQVTQMGQEVILRCVPISNHLYFYWYRQILGQKVEFLVSFYNNEISEKSEIFDDQFSVERPDGSNFTLKIRSTKLEDSAMYFCASRGTGQPPSEAQHFGDGTRLSIL.

The chain recombines TRBV4-1 with TRBJ2-6; 8 bases match TRBD1. V trimming: 3 bases; J trimming: 10 bases; junction bases outside the gene matches: 5. CDR1 MGHRA and CDR2 YSYEKL come from the germline V gene. The CDR3 is 14 amino acids. The CDR3 is CASSQEGQGNVLTF. CDR3 nucleotide sequence: TGCGCCAGCAGCCAGGAAGGACAGGGTAACGTCCTGACTTTC.

V and J are TRBV6-5 and TRBJ1-6, with D tentatively TRBD1 (5 bases). The CDR3 has 16 residues. V was trimmed by 4 bases and J by 7 bases, leaving 17 bases between them. Germline values: CDR1 MNHEY, CDR2 SVGAGI. The CDR3, as DNA: TGTGCCAGCAGTTCCCCTCAGGGATTAGGGAATTCACCCCTCCACTTT. Translating gives CASSSPQGLGNSPLHF.

Of note for this clone: One end of the junction fails to match germline, which may point to a read error. V usage is TRBV7-2 and J usage is TRBJ1-2, with TRBD1 matching 7 bases. Germline CDR1 SGHTA, CDR2 FQGNSA. The CDR3 contains 19 residues. As DNA, the CDR3 is TGTGCCAGCAGCTTAGTTCGGTTGCGTGGGGACAGCGGAGACTATGGCTACGCCTTC. It translates to CASSLVRLRGDSGDYGYAF.

This clone showed up just once. The V call is TRBV6-5, the J call TRBJ2-4; no clear D. The CDR3 is 16 amino acids. From germline, CDR1 is MNHEY and CDR2 SVGAGI. Trimming pared 2 bases from V and 3 bases from J, leaving 14 bases between. CDR3 DNA: TGTGCCAGCAGTTACCTGGCCCCCACGGGCAAAAACATTCAGTACTTC. Translated: CASSYLAPTGKNIQYF.

V is TRBV5-1 and J is TRBJ2-1; D might be TRBD1 (6 bases). The germline CDR1 and CDR2 sequences are SGHRS and YFSETQ. V lost 2 bases to trimming and J lost 3 bases, with 9 bases between them. The CDR3 runs to 14 residues. CDR3 region: CASSFRDNYNEQFF. The DNA of the CDR3 is TGCGCCAGCAGCTTCCGGGACAACTACAATGAGCAGTTCTTC.

This clone was counted a single time. The chain joins TRBV12-1 to TRBJ2-2; no check of the table's D call, TRBD2, against the DNA was made. TRBV12-1 is designated a pseudogene. There are 17 residues in the CDR3. Here the CDR3 reads CASSLMPGLATTGELFF. Here the CDR3 DNA reads TGTGCCAGCAGCCTAATGCCGGGACTAGCAACCACCGGGGAGCTGTTTTTT.

This clone appeared a single time. The chain combines TRBV29-1 with TRBJ1-2, with D tentatively TRBD1 (6 bases). CDR1 is SQVTM and CDR2 is ANQGSEA in the germline V gene. V was cut by 7 bases and J by 8 bases, with 14 bases left in between. This CDR3 has 11 residues. CDR3 protein: CSGEYRVGYTF. CDR3 DNA sequence: TGCAGCGGAGAATACAGGGTGGGCTACACCTTC.

The chain recombines TRBV4-1 with TRBJ2-2; 7 bases fit TRBD2. The germline CDR1 and CDR2 sequences are MGHRA and YSYEKL. This CDR3 is 15 amino acids long. With 5 bases clipped from V and 4 bases from J, the junction kept 7 bases outside the gene matches. CDR3: CASSKGPGGTGELFF. CDR3 sequence (DNA): TGCGCCAGCAGCAAAGGACCGGGGGGCACCGGGGAGCTGTTTTTT.

The chain carries TRBV27 and TRBJ1-1, with a tentative D call TRBD1 (6 bases). Trimming left V 2 bases short and J 5 bases short, with 12 bases between. Germline V gene data show CDR1 as MNHEY and CDR2 as SMNVEV (reference sequence). The CDR3 totals 14 residues. Here the CDR3 reads CASSLVGAQTEAFF. CDR3 coding DNA: TGTGCCAGCAGTTTAGTGGGGGCGCAAACTGAAGCTTTCTTT.

The V and J genes are TRBV6-6 and TRBJ2-4; TRBD2 is a possible D gene (6 bases). The CDR3 is 14 residues long. V lost 7 bases, J lost 10 bases, and 20 bases lay in between. The germline V gene has CDR1 MNHNY and CDR2 SVGAGI (reference sequence). The CDR3 DNA follows: TGTGCCAGCACTCCGGGCTTGGGGGGAGTGATTCAGTACTTC. Amino acids: CASTPGLGGVIQYF.

The CDR3 DNA sequence: TGCAGCGTTGGCCGACAGGGGGCAAAGGGTGAGCAGTTCTTC. It specifies CSVGRQGAKGEQFF. This chain uses TRBV29-1 with TRBJ2-1; TRBD1 matches 10 bases. The CDR3 covers 14 residues. V was clipped by 4 bases and J by 9 bases; unmatched bases: 9. The germline V gene has CDR1 SQVTM and CDR2 ANQGSEA.

V gene TRBV7-8 combines with J gene TRBJ2-5; possible D gene TRBD2, 6 bases. The V end was cut by 5 bases, the J end by 2 bases, with 9 bases between. Per germline, CDR1 SGHVS and CDR2 FQNEAQ. There are 13 residues in the CDR3. This CDR3 is CASSPGLQETQYF. CDR3 coding DNA: TGTGCCAGCAGCCCGGGACTGCAAGAGACCCAGTACTTC.

This chain connects TRBV9 to TRBJ2-2, with D perhaps TRBD1 (5 bases). This CDR3 is built from 17 residues. Trimming pared 4 bases from V and 3 bases from J, leaving 19 bases between. Germline V gives CDR1 SGDLS, CDR2 YYNGEE. The CDR3 reads CASSIPRRGTYTGELFF. CDR3 bases: TGTGCCAGCAGCATCCCTCGAAGGGGCACGTACACCGGGGAGCTGTTTTTT.

The J gene is TRBJ1-4, the V gene TRBV10-3; unclear D gene. This CDR3 is 14 amino acids long. Trimming removed 2 bases at V and 4 bases at J, with 8 bases between. Germline values: CDR1 ENHRY, CDR2 SYGVKD. For the CDR3, the DNA is TGTGCCATCAGTGAGCGAGGGAATAATGAAAAACTGTTTTTT. This codes for CAISERGNNEKLFF.

The chain is built from TRBV6-5 and TRBJ2-2, with D tentatively TRBD1 (5 bases). V was cut by 6 bases and J by 3 bases, with 14 bases left in between. Germline-derived CDR1 and CDR2 are MNHEY and SVGAGI. This CDR3 is 15 amino acids long. CDR3 loop: CASRTGGPYTGELFF. The CDR3 coding sequence is TGTGCCAGCAGAACAGGCGGACCCTACACCGGGGAGCTGTTTTTT.

J is TRBJ2-1 and V is TRBV5-6, with D possibly being TRBD1 (6 bases). The germline V gene has CDR1 SGHDT and CDR2 YYEEEE. The CDR3 length is 13 residues. The ends were cut back, 0 bases at V and 9 bases at J, with 10 bases in the middle. In DNA, the CDR3 is TGTGCCAGCAGCTTGGGACAGGTCGGTGAGCAGTTCTTC. Encoded protein: CASSLGQVGEQFF.

The CDR3 DNA is TGTGCCAGCAGCTTGTCCGGGGGGGACTATGGCTACACCTTC. Its translation: CASSLSGGDYGYTF. This chain joins TRBV5-4 and TRBJ1-2, with TRBD1 as a possible D gene (5 bases). V lost 1 base and J 3 bases, leaving 10 bases between the germline ends. There are 14 residues in the CDR3. The germline gives CDR1 SGHNT, CDR2 YYREEE (reference sequence).

This sequence joins TRBV6-6 and TRBJ2-7; D is possibly TRBD2 (6 bases). CDR1 and CDR2 (germline): MNHNY, SVGAGI (reference sequence). The CDR3 has 15 amino acids. Between the trimmed V and J ends, which lost 0 bases and 0 bases, there was a span of 9 bases. The CDR3 spells CASSYSEGSSYEQYF. The CDR3 DNA is TGTGCCAGCAGTTACTCGGAGGGGAGCTCCTACGAGCAGTACTTC.

This chain uses TRBV7-9 with TRBJ1-1; D is perhaps TRBD1 (6 bases). Germline CDR1 and CDR2: SEHNR and FQNEAQ (reference sequence). Trimming removed 5 bases at V and 6 bases at J, with 16 bases between. This CDR3 comprises 14 residues. The CDR3 spells CASSPQGRGAEAFF. In DNA form, the CDR3 reads TGTGCCAGCAGCCCACAGGGACGGGGCGCTGAAGCTTTCTTT.

The V call is TRBV13, the J call TRBJ1-2; TRBD1 agrees at 8 bases. This CDR3 contains 15 residues. The germline gives CDR1 PRHDT, CDR2 FYEKMQ (reference sequence). V shed 5 bases, J shed 0 bases, and the junction held 5 bases outside the gene matches. The CDR3, as DNA: TGTGCCAGCAGCCCATGGACAGGGCCTAACTATGGCTACACCTTC. Its translation is CASSPWTGPNYGYTF.

The V gene is TRBV2, the J gene TRBJ1-1, with D maybe TRBD1 (6 bases). CDR1 and CDR2 from the germline V gene are SNHLY and FYNNEI. The CDR3 runs 14 residues. Trimming removed 9 bases at V and 10 bases at J, with 24 bases between. The CDR3 here is CASPQGTDTIGAFF. The DNA for the CDR3 is TGTGCCAGTCCTCAGGGGACGGATACAATAGGAGCTTTCTTT.